This entry describes one TCR beta chain. The data belong to a study of regulatory T cells in long-lasting Graves disease. Investigators prepared the TCR beta libraries by applying iRepertoire HTBI primers and Arm-PCR of CDR3 regions. TCRdb itself ran the multiplex PCR reads through MiXCR, one entry per CDR3 protein. The table records 550,000 to 650,000 distinct CDR3 sequences, more than 15% of them present only once. The time point was: newly diagnosed GD, antithyroid drugs for less than 3 months. Scientists built the TCR library using RNA that was extracted from PBMCs. The CDR3 contains 16 residues. Germline V gives CDR1 SGHRS, CDR2 YFSETQ. V lost 0 bases, J lost 0 bases, and 2 bases stayed unmatched. The data were also submitted as part of a second study, on T cells in Graves' hyperthyroidism and ophthalmopathy.

The V call is TRBV5-1, the J call TRBJ2-7; 11 bases match TRBD2. The receptor comes from a man between 18 and 35 years old with Graves disease. The sequenced sample was peripheral blood mononuclear cells (PBMCs), obtained at new diagnosis, from a patient treated with antithyroid drugs. CDR3 sequence (DNA): TGCGCCAGCAGCTTGGATCTAGCGGGAGGCTCCTACGAGCAGTACTTC. Translation gives CASSLDLAGGSYEQYF.